The 12 T cell receptor beta chains below were found in one sample sequenced in a study of blood T cell repertoires in COVID-19. Libraries were prepared by immunoSEQ multiplex PCR; TCRdb keeps only in-frame clonotypes and omits some of them. Seen here are 380,000 or so clones, around nine tenths observed once, and the top ten hold just over 7%. The source material was peripheral blood. The receptors come from a woman aged 60 to 75 with COVID-19, enrolled during active disease.

The chain recombines TRBV5-6 with TRBJ1-1; D remains ambiguous. Germline CDR1 is SGHDT and CDR2 is YYEEEE. The V and J ends lost 4 bases and 7 bases respectively, with 8 bases between them. The CDR3 runs to 11 residues. This CDR3 is CASSDTGEAFF. CDR3 nucleotides: TGTGCCAGCAGCGATACGGGTGAAGCTTTCTTT.

This chain connects TRBV7-2 to TRBJ2-7, with D possibly matching TRBD1 (5 bases). This CDR3 contains 14 residues. Germline values: CDR1 SGHTA, CDR2 FQGNSA. With 1 base removed from V and 0 bases from J, the gap between germline ends came to 7 bases. CDR3 residues: CASSLDRNSYEQYF. The CDR3 DNA reads as TGTGCCAGCAGCTTAGACAGGAACTCCTACGAGCAGTACTTC.

The chain uses TRBV5-6 and TRBJ1-5, with TRBD1 identical over 7 bases. V trimming: 1 base; J trimming: 7 bases; junction bases outside the gene matches: 5. The CDR3 is made up of 14 amino acids. The V gene's germline CDR1 is SGHDT and CDR2 YYEEEE. The CDR3 loop reads CASSLTGVDQPQHF. DNA of the CDR3: TGTGCCAGCAGCTTGACAGGGGTTGACCAGCCCCAGCATTTT.

V gene TRBV5-1 combines with J gene TRBJ2-7; 8 nucleotides agree with TRBD1. Germline-derived CDR1 and CDR2 are SGHRS and YFSETQ. V was pared by 0 bases and J by 4 bases, with 12 bases of the junction left unmatched. This CDR3 is built from 17 residues. The CDR3 loop reads CASSLGGTGNILYEQYF. The CDR3 DNA follows: TGCGCCAGCAGCTTGGGGGGGACAGGCAATATCCTTTACGAGCAGTACTTC. The full variable domain, with the rest looked up from reference TRBV5-1 and TRBJ2-7, is KAGVTQTPRYLIKTRGQQVTLSCSPISGHRSVSWYQQTPGQGLQFLFEYFSETQRNKGNFPGRFSGRQFSNSRSEMNVSTLELGDSALYLCASSLGGTGNILYEQYFGPGTRLTVT.

This clone appeared a single time. This sequence may be a read error, since a much larger clone differs from it by one base. In DNA, the CDR3 is TGTGCCAGCAGCGGGACAGGGGATCAGCCCCAGCATTTT. It yields the protein CASSGTGDQPQHF. The gene calls are TRBV7-9 and TRBJ1-5; TRBD1 matches 10 bases. Germline values: CDR1 SEHNR, CDR2 FQNEAQ (reference sequence). The CDR3 is made up of 13 amino acids. V trimming: 5 bases; J trimming: 5 bases; junction bases outside the gene matches: 0.

This clone was seen a single time. J is TRBJ1-1 and V is TRBV27; possible D gene TRBD1, 6 bases. V lost 0 bases and J 2 bases, leaving 19 bases between the germline ends. The CDR3 contains 18 residues. The germline V gene encodes CDR1 MNHEY and CDR2 SMNVEV (reference sequence). The CDR3: CASSLSGSGADRNTEAFF. CDR3 bases: TGTGCCAGCAGTTTATCCGGGTCAGGGGCTGATCGTAACACTGAAGCTTTCTTT.

This chain joins TRBV23-1 and TRBJ1-1; TRBD1 matches at 7 bases. TRBV23-1 is annotated as an ORF whose role is uncertain. The CDR3 has 14 residues. V was clipped by 3 bases and J by 1 base; unmatched bases: 2. The DNA for the CDR3 is TGCGCCAGCAGTCAGACAGGGCGGAACACTGAAGCTTTCTTT. Encoded protein: CASSQTGRNTEAFF.

The rearrangement links TRBV4-3 to TRBJ1-4; 7 nucleotides line up with TRBD1. Germline CDR1 is LGHNA and CDR2 is YSLEER. The trim removed 1 base at V and 0 bases at J, leaving 5 bases unmatched. This CDR3 region has 17 residues. CDR3 DNA sequence: TGCGCCAGCAGCCAAGGACAGGGTACAGCAACTAATGAAAAACTGTTTTTT. This translates into CASSQGQGTATNEKLFF.

This clone was counted a few times. The CDR3: CASSWTGGPYEQYF. The CDR3 nucleotides read TGTGCCAGCAGCTGGACAGGGGGCCCTTACGAGCAGTACTTC. The V gene is TRBV7-9, the J gene TRBJ2-7; 11 nucleotides align to TRBD1. The germline V gene has CDR1 SEHNR and CDR2 FQNEAQ (reference sequence). The CDR3 length is 14 residues. V gave up 4 bases and J gave up 4 bases; unmatched junction bases: 3.

The genes are TRBV19 and TRBJ1-2; no clear D. V shed 0 bases and J shed 4 bases, with 12 bases lying between them. CDR3 length equals 15 residues. Germline CDR1 reads LNHDA; CDR2 reads SQIVND (reference sequence). The CDR3: CASSIDWRQLYGYTF. For the CDR3, the DNA is TGTGCCAGTAGTATAGATTGGAGGCAGCTCTATGGCTACACCTTC.

This clone was picked up one time. The chain links TRBV5-6 to TRBJ2-7; 13 bases match TRBD2. This CDR3 region has 18 residues. V gave up 4 bases and J gave up 0 bases; unmatched junction bases: 10. The germline gives CDR1 SGHDT, CDR2 YYEEEE. The DNA for the CDR3 is TGTGCCAGCAGCCCACGGACTAGCGGGGGAACGAGCTCCTACGAGCAGTACTTC. It codes for CASSPRTSGGTSSYEQYF.

The gene calls are TRBV9 and TRBJ1-1; D not resolved. Germline CDR1 and CDR2: SGDLS and YYNGEE. Trimming left V 1 base short and J 1 base short, with 11 bases between. The CDR3 is 15 amino acids. In DNA, the CDR3 is TGTGCCAGCAGCGTATACTATGACGGGAACACTGAAGCTTTCTTT. Residues: CASSVYYDGNTEAFF.